This T cell receptor beta chain was retrieved from a study of vaccination and CD4 T cells after COVID-19. Background on the study: Two of the convalescents were Hispanic, and convalescents were six males and four females. Control cultures were supplied with a CEFX pool, an HIV-1 Nef pool, or no peptide at all.

Trimming shortened V by 5 bases and J by 5 bases, and 6 bases separated the two germline ends. Germline V CDR1 and CDR2: DFQATT, SNEGSKA (reference sequence). The CDR3 is 10 residues long. On this clonotype: Its antigen is unknown.

An Oncomine TCR Beta short-read assay was used to sequence the DNA from cultured CD4+ T cells. Genomic DNA from cultured CD4+ T cells was extracted. TCRdb ran MiXCR on the PCR reads and lists one entry per CDR3 protein. The table has around 12,000 distinct CDR3 sequences, approximately 40% seen once. Treatment here: roughly 10-day PBMC culture with coronavirus spike peptide pools or control peptides (ViraFEST assay). Antigen-specific T cell expansion with peptide pools preceded TCR sequencing in the ViraFEST approach. The rearrangement joins TRBV20-1 to TRBJ1-2, with D uncertain. The TCR comes from a human donor who had recovered from COVID-19. Sequenced: CD4+ T cells from blood, cultured in vitro. CDR3 residues: CSAQSYGYTF. As DNA, the CDR3 is TGCAGTGCTCAATCGTATGGCTACACCTTC.